These 3 T cell receptor beta chains were sequenced from one sample in a study of blood T cells in healthy people across ages. Using a J-beta primer mix together with a sample-barcoded 5' primer, a second PCR was run for roughly 6 to 11 cycles. TCRdb processed the 5' RACE reads anew with MiXCR; each CDR3 protein has one entry. The sample has about 760,000 distinct CDR3 sequences; 56% are singletons. Sequenced material: blood. These receptors came from a middle-aged man in good health.

The chain carries TRBV7-9 and TRBJ1-6, with 9 bases that match TRBD1. Unmatched junction bases numbered 4, after V lost 6 bases and J lost 7 bases. Germline CDR1 SEHNR, CDR2 FQNEAQ (reference sequence). The CDR3 has 14 residues. CDR3 region: CASSRTGGNSPLHF. CDR3 coding DNA: TGTGCCAGCAGTCGTACAGGGGGCAATTCACCCCTCCACTTT. Supplemented by reference TRBV7-9 and TRBJ1-6, the full variable domain reads DTGVSQNPRHKITKRGQNVTFRCDPISEHNRLYWYRQTLGQGPEFLTYFQNEAQLEKSRLLSDRFSAERPKGSFSTLEIQRTEQGDSAMYLCASSRTGGNSPLHFGNGTRLTVT.

The chain has TRBV20-1 and TRBJ1-1, with 8 positions matching TRBD1. After removal of 6 bases from V and 8 bases from J, the junction contained 8 bases not matched to a gene. This CDR3 has 12 amino acids. CDR1 and CDR2 from the germline V gene are DFQATT and SNEGSKA (reference sequence). The CDR3 DNA is TGCAGTGCCGAACTCCAGGGGGCGGAAGCTTTCTTT. It translates to CSAELQGAEAFF.

The J gene is TRBJ1-2, the V gene TRBV12-3 or TRBV12-4; perhaps TRBD1 as D (6 bases). This CDR3 has 14 residues. The V gene lost 8 bases and the J gene lost 6 bases, with 19 bases spanning the gap. The DNA of the CDR3 is TGTGCCAGCGAGGGCCTGCCAGGGGAGGATGGCTACACCTTC. Translation: CASEGLPGEDGYTF.